What follows are 29 T cell receptor beta chains derived from one specimen sequenced in a study of tumor-infiltrating lymphocytes in primary liver carcinoma. Blood RNA came from unsorted whole blood; germline DNA was also extracted. Making TCR beta cDNA involved around 500 ng total RNA and a constant-region primer. For TCR beta, libraries were produced by three nested multiplex PCR rounds using slightly modified ARM-PCR. The opening two PCR rounds, ten to eleven cycles each, paired TRBV1-TRBV30 forward primers with a C-beta reverse primer. TCRdb called the multiplex PCR reads again in MiXCR, with one record for every CDR3 protein. The sample holds about 310,000 distinct CDR3 sequences; about 50% are singletons and the top ten take around 15%. The sample was peripheral blood. The receptors come from a woman aged 25-40 years with primary liver carcinoma and hepatitis B virus infection.

The sample holds a few counts of this clonotype. The V call is TRBV10-1, the J call TRBJ2-1, with a tentative D call TRBD2 (6 bases). CDR1 is WNHNN, CDR2 SYGVQD, per germline (reference sequence). The CDR3 sequence is 15 residues long. V was trimmed by 3 bases and J by 4 bases, leaving 13 bases between them. CDR3 bases: TGCGCCAGCAGTGACCCTGTGGGGGGTTACAATGAGCAGTTCTTC. This encodes CASSDPVGGYNEQFF.

On this clonotype: A single base separates this from a much larger clone, so it may be a read error. This chain uses TRBV29-1 with TRBJ2-7, with no clear D. The CDR3 consists of 13 residues. Looked up from germline, CDR1 is SQVTM and CDR2 is ANQGSEA. The ends were cut back, 3 bases at V and 5 bases at J, with 14 bases in the middle. CDR3 sequence: CSVDPGAPHEQYF. In DNA, the CDR3 is TGCAGCGTTGACCCGGGCGCCCCCCACGAGCAGTACTTC.

On this clonotype itself: One end of the junction is discordant with germline, which a read error may explain. The genes are TRBV12-5 and TRBJ2-3, with a possible D match to TRBD2 (5 bases). The CDR3 length is 16 residues. Germline V lookup: CDR1 LGHNT, CDR2 FRNRAP. The CDR3 nucleotides read TGTGTTAGTGGTTGCCCCTACCAGCGGAGCACAGATACGCAGTATTTT. Translated: CVSGCPYQRSTDTQYF.

V and J are TRBV13 and TRBJ1-5; 7 bases map to TRBD1. The V segment lost 3 bases and the J segment 8 bases; nucleotides outside the gene matches: 4. This CDR3 contains 13 residues. The germline V gene has CDR1 PRHDT and CDR2 FYEKMQ (reference sequence). The CDR3 nucleotides are TGTGCCAGCAGCTTGACAGGGTGTGAGCCCCAGCATTTT. Encoded protein: CASSLTGCEPQHF.

This clonotype was observed a few times. The V call is TRBV5-6, the J call TRBJ2-7; D gene uncertain. CDR1 and CDR2 from the germline V gene are SGHDT and YYEEEE. The CDR3 loop spans 13 amino acids. V shed 2 bases and J shed 4 bases, with 10 bases lying between them. The CDR3 DNA is TGTGCCAGCAGCTTTCGCGACGGATACGAGCAGTACTTC. Amino acids: CASSFRDGYEQYF.

With respect to this clonotype: A much larger clone lies one base from this, so it may be a read error. The chain is built from TRBV6-6 and TRBJ1-2, with D tentatively TRBD1 (5 bases). Germline assignment: CDR1 MNHNY and CDR2 SVGAGI (reference sequence). The CDR3 has 13 amino acids. The germline V and J ends were trimmed by 4 bases and 8 bases, with 14 bases remaining between them. The CDR3, as DNA: TGTGCCAGCAGTTCCACAGGATCGACCGGCTACACCTTC. This codes for CASSSTGSTGYTF.

J is TRBJ2-2 and V is TRBV12-3 or TRBV12-4; tentatively, D is TRBD1 (5 bases). Deletions cut 2 bases from V and 4 bases from J, with 8 bases between. The CDR3 contains 14 residues. The CDR3 reads CASSLQGSTGELFF. The CDR3 nucleotides read TGTGCCAGCAGTTTACAGGGATCCACCGGGGAGCTGTTTTTT.

The chain joins TRBV28 to TRBJ2-7; no reliable D call. V shed 3 bases and J shed 9 bases, with 21 bases lying between them. From germline, CDR1 is MDHEN and CDR2 SYDVKM. CDR3 length: 15 amino acids. CDR3 residues: CASSFLADHLWVQYF. CDR3 coding DNA: TGTGCCAGCAGTTTCCTGGCGGACCACCTTTGGGTGCAGTACTTC.

This clonotype was found many times. V usage is TRBV12-3 or TRBV12-4 and J usage is TRBJ1-1; D not resolved. With 0 bases removed from V and 3 bases from J, the gap between germline ends came to 5 bases. The CDR3 is made up of 13 amino acids. For the CDR3, the DNA is TGTGCCAGCAGTTTAGCGGTGTACACTGAAGCTTTCTTT. Its translation is CASSLAVYTEAFF.

As to this clonotype: One end of the junction does not line up with germline, which may come from a read error. CDR3 sequence reads: CANSARAGYEKPQHF. The CDR3 nucleotides are TGTGCCAACAGTGCCCGGGCAGGTTATGAAAAGCCCCAGCATTTT. The genes are TRBV6-1 and TRBJ1-5; D gene unclear. CDR3 length equals 15 residues. Germline CDR1 MNHNS, CDR2 SASEGT.

V usage is TRBV5-8 and J usage is TRBJ2-1; D not resolved. Germline values: CDR1 SGHTS, CDR2 YDEGEE. V was cut by 2 bases and J by 0 bases, with 18 bases left in between. The CDR3 totals 18 residues. The chain's CDR3 is CASSFPPRLLSSYNEQFF. As DNA, the CDR3 is TGTGCCAGCAGCTTCCCCCCTCGGCTCCTGAGCTCCTACAATGAGCAGTTCTTC.

This clonotype came up once. Sequence at one end of the junction differs from germline and may be a read error. J is TRBJ1-1 and V is TRBV7-8; 10 bases fit TRBD1. From germline, CDR1 is SGHVS and CDR2 FQNEAQ. The CDR3 contains 18 residues. The CDR3 region is CASNLYSGQGVLYTEAFF. In DNA, the CDR3 is TGTGCCAGCAACTTATACTCCGGACAGGGGGTCTTATACACTGAAGCTTTCTTT.

On this clonotype itself: At one boundary the junction diverges from the germline segment, which might be a read error. The chain is built from TRBV12-3 or TRBV12-4 and TRBJ2-1; 11 bases align to TRBD2. The CDR3 sequence is 15 residues long. CDR3 protein: CASSQTSGSGNEQLF. CDR3 coding DNA: TGTGCCAGCAGTCAAACTAGCGGGAGTGGGAATGAGCAGCTCTTC.

V usage is TRBV10-3 and J usage is TRBJ1-1, with 10 bases that match TRBD1. With 4 bases clipped from V and 5 bases from J, the junction kept 1 base outside the gene matches. In germline, CDR1 is ENHRY, CDR2 SYGVKD. This CDR3 is built from 13 residues. The DNA of the CDR3 is TGTGCCATCAGTGGGGACAGGGGAACTGAAGCTTTCTTT. It is translated as CAISGDRGTEAFF.

As regards this clonotype: A clone one base away is much larger, so this may be a read error. V is TRBV6-2 or TRBV6-3 and J is TRBJ2-4, with a possible D match to TRBD1 (6 bases). The CDR3 length is 14 residues. From germline, CDR1 is MNHEY and CDR2 SVGEGT. The CDR3 loop is CASSYSAGENIQHF. CDR3 nucleotide sequence: TGTGCCAGCAGTTACTCCGCAGGGGAGAACATTCAGCACTTC.

This clonotype was observed a handful of times. The rearrangement joins TRBV28 to TRBJ2-7; weak D call: TRBD1 (5 bases). V was shortened by 6 bases and J by 6 bases, with 21 bases between the two germline ends. The CDR3 totals 15 residues. Germline V CDR1 and CDR2: MDHEN, SYDVKM. The CDR3 DNA sequence: TGTGCCAGCAGCCCACCCGGACGGTCTACAGGCGAGCAGTACTTC. Amino acids: CASSPPGRSTGEQYF. Using reference TRBV28 and TRBJ2-7 for the parts outside the CDR3, the full variable domain is DVKVTQSSRYLVKRTGEKVFLECVQDMDHENMFWYRQDPGLGLRLIYFSYDVKMKEKGDIPEGYSVSREKKERFSLILESASTNQTSMYLCASSPPGRSTGEQYFGPGTRLTVT.

This rearrangement joins TRBV28 to TRBJ2-7, with D perhaps matching TRBD1 (5 bases). V was shortened by 5 bases and J by 4 bases, with 15 bases between the two germline ends. Per the germline V gene, CDR1 is MDHEN and CDR2 is SYDVKM. The CDR3 is 14 amino acids. This CDR3 reads CASSLFAGPYEQYF. In nucleotides, the CDR3 is TGTGCCAGCAGTCTATTTGCAGGGCCATACGAGCAGTACTTC.

On this clonotype itself: A much bigger clone sits one base away, suggesting this may be a read error. The chain joins TRBV6-6 to TRBJ2-6; D not certain. The CDR3 is 14 residues long. The V gene's germline CDR1 is MNHNY and CDR2 SVGAGI (reference sequence). CDR3 protein: CATIVSSGTNVLTF. The CDR3 region has the DNA TGTGCCACCATCGTAAGCTCTGGGACCAACGTCCTGACTTTC.

With regard to this clonotype: This sequence may be a read error, since a much larger clone differs from it by one base. V and J are TRBV7-8 and TRBJ2-5, with D perhaps matching TRBD2 (5 bases). The CDR3 runs to 13 residues. Germline assignment: CDR1 SGHVS and CDR2 FQNEAQ. DNA of the CDR3: TGTGCCAGCAGCTCCTTAGGACTCGAGACCCAGAACTTC. Its protein is CASSSLGLETQNF.

V and J are TRBV18 and TRBJ1-5; 7 bases line up with TRBD1. The CDR3 has 13 amino acids. The J segment lost 4 bases and the V segment lost 9 bases, leaving 6 bases of the junction unmatched. CDR1 and CDR2 from the germline V gene are KGHSH and LQKENI. CDR3 coding DNA: TGTGCCAGTTACCAGGGGGGAAATCAGCCCCAGCATTTT. This encodes CASYQGGNQPQHF.

The DNA for the CDR3 is TGTGCCAGCAGCCAAGGACAGGTTGGAGCTTTCTTT. This translates into CASSQGQVGAFF. The V gene is TRBV4-2, the J gene TRBJ1-1; D perhaps matches TRBD1 (6 bases). Per the germline V gene, CDR1 is LGHNA and CDR2 is YNFKEQ. This CDR3 contains 12 residues. V dropped 1 base and J dropped 10 bases, with 10 bases sitting between them.

Remarks on this clonotype: This may be a read error, as it is one base from a much larger clone. V gene TRBV6-6 combines with J gene TRBJ2-7, with D tentatively TRBD2 (5 bases). The germline V gene has CDR1 MNHNY and CDR2 SVGAGI (reference sequence). The CDR3 totals 15 residues. V was trimmed by 7 bases and J by 0 bases, leaving 16 bases between them. The CDR3 nucleotides read TGTGCCAGCATCAATGCGCGGGTAGGCTCCTACGAGCAGTACTTC. Its translation: CASINARVGSYEQYF.

Note on this clonotype: This clone may be a read error of a much larger clone one base away. V is TRBV4-1 and J is TRBJ2-7, with D tentatively TRBD1 (5 bases). From germline, CDR1 is MGHRA and CDR2 YSYEKL. This CDR3 comprises 13 residues. Trimming took off 3 bases at V and 4 bases at J, with 10 bases between the two ends. CDR3 region: CASSQERGYEQYF. The CDR3 nucleotides are TGCGCCAGCAGCCAGGAAAGGGGATACGAGCAGTACTTC.

V is TRBV28 and J is TRBJ2-7; 7 bases match TRBD2. This CDR3 is built from 13 residues. Germline values: CDR1 MDHEN, CDR2 SYDVKM. V gave up 7 bases and J gave up 3 bases; unmatched junction bases: 6. CDR3 protein: CASIKSGIYEQYF. CDR3 bases: TGTGCCAGCATTAAGAGCGGGATCTACGAGCAGTACTTC.

With respect to this clonotype: A much larger clone is a single base away; this may be a read error. V and J are TRBV29-1 and TRBJ1-2, with a possible D match to TRBD1 (6 bases). The V gene lost 8 bases and the J gene lost 0 bases, with 16 bases spanning the gap. The CDR3 has 14 amino acids. Germline assignment: CDR1 SQVTM and CDR2 ANQGSEA. CDR3 amino acids: CSIRGDGANYGYTF. For the CDR3, the DNA is TGCAGCATTAGGGGGGACGGTGCTAACTATGGCTACACCTTC.

Comments on this clonotype: This may be a read error: a much more frequent sequence differs by one nucleotide. The chain recombines TRBV4-2 with TRBJ2-2; 10 bases map to TRBD1. This CDR3 is built from 16 residues. Germline lookup yields CDR1 LGHNA and CDR2 YNFKEQ. The DNA of the CDR3 is TGTGCCAGCAGCCAGCCCGGGACAGGGGCGGCCGGGGAGCTGTCTTTT. Its translation is CASSQPGTGAAGELSF.

Regarding this clonotype: Possible read error: a much larger clone is one base away. The conserved closing phenylalanine or tryptophan is absent in this CDR3, likely reflecting a read error. The gene calls are TRBV29-1 and TRBJ2-5, with 7 bases matching TRBD1. V lost 6 bases to trimming and J lost 5 bases; unmatched junction nucleotides: 6. Germline-derived CDR1 and CDR2 are SQVTM and ANQGSEA. The CDR3 has 12 amino acids. The CDR3 is CSVRDSGETQYL. Written as DNA, the CDR3 is TGCAGCGTCCGGGACAGTGGCGAGACCCAGTACCTC.

This clonotype was seen many times. This rearrangement joins TRBV12-3 or TRBV12-4 to TRBJ2-1, with 7 bases matching TRBD1. J was trimmed by 9 bases and V by 5 bases; bases with no gene match: 7. The CDR3 totals 13 residues. The CDR3 spells CASSQTGWGEQFF. Written as DNA, the CDR3 is TGTGCCAGCAGTCAGACAGGGTGGGGTGAGCAGTTCTTC.

The chain uses TRBV5-5 and TRBJ2-7; D is perhaps TRBD2 (5 bases). The germline V and J ends were trimmed by 9 bases and 3 bases, with 19 bases remaining between them. The CDR3 contains 14 residues. Germline V gives CDR1 SGHKS, CDR2 YYEKEE (reference sequence). CDR3 protein: CANSFEQTIYEQYF. CDR3 nucleotides: TGTGCCAACAGTTTCGAACAGACTATCTACGAGCAGTACTTC.